These T cell receptor beta chains were read from a single sample in a study of T cell changes during pregnancy in multiple sclerosis. Using immunoSEQ multiplex PCR, the repertoire was profiled, and TCRdb retains in-frame clones only, with some absent. The sample records approximately 34,000 clones, roughly 90% being singletons. Material: CD8+ T cells from peripheral blood mononuclear cells, obtained after pregnancy. The receptors derive from a female donor with multiple sclerosis, enrolled in a pregnancy study. The CDR3 runs from the conserved cysteine through the conserved F or W. D genes are given only for firm matches. A row's size may be missing; if present it is once, few, many or a size class.

V	size	D	J	CDR3	DNA
TRBV6-5	NA	TRBD1	TRBJ1-4	CASSQGQPLNEKLFF	TGTGCCAGCAGCCAGGGACAGCCTCTAAATGAAAAACTGTTTTTT
TRBV27	NA	TRBD2	TRBJ2-1	CASGLAGGPSEQFF	TGTGCCAGCGGACTAGCGGGGGGCCCGAGTGAGCAGTTCTTC
TRBV30	NA	NA	TRBJ2-7	CALLPSGHIYEQYF	TGTGCCCTCCTCCCCTCGGGACATATTTACGAGCAGTACTTC
TRBV13	NA	NA	TRBJ1-1	CASSLRGHGGYTEAFF	TGTGCCAGCAGCTTACGGGGACACGGGGGGTACACTGAAGCTTTCTTT
TRBV4-3	NA	NA	TRBJ2-3	CASSQDNPARTPDFPHTQYF	TGCGCCAGCAGCCAAGATAACCCAGCCCGGACTCCCGATTTCCCACATACGCAGTATTTT
TRBV7-9	NA	TRBD2	TRBJ2-5	CASSSPLAGGMETQYF	TGTGCCAGCAGCTCCCCCCTGGCGGGGGGGATGGAGACCCAGTACTTC
TRBV4-2	once	NA	TRBJ2-4	CASSQEAGDIAKNIQYF	TGTGCCAGCAGCCAAGAGGCAGGGGACATAGCCAAAAACATTCAGTACTTC
TRBV19	NA	NA	TRBJ2-7	CASGGGVGEQYF	TGTGCCAGTGGAGGGGGGGTCGGCGAGCAGTACTTC
TRBV6-4	NA	TRBD2	TRBJ2-3	CASSPSGTSGTDTQYF	TGTGCCAGCAGCCCCTCCGGGACTAGCGGCACAGATACGCAGTATTTT
TRBV19	NA	TRBD1	TRBJ1-5	CASSPAEGADYSNQPQHF	TGTGCCAGTAGTCCGGCCGAGGGGGCAGATTATAGCAATCAGCCCCAGCATTTT
TRBV19	NA	NA	TRBJ1-1	CASSITGGNTEAFF	TGTGCCAGTAGTATAACCGGGGGGAACACTGAAGCTTTCTTT
TRBV29-1	NA	TRBD1	TRBJ1-1	CSGYRGQAFF	TGCAGCGGGTACAGGGGGCAAGCTTTCTTT
TRBV7-9	NA	TRBD2	TRBJ2-7	CASSHRGGGAAYEQYF	TGTGCCAGCAGCCACAGGGGCGGGGGGGCGGCCTACGAGCAGTACTTC
TRBV27	NA	NA	TRBJ1-2	CASSPEPTGRGNYGYTF	TGTGCCAGCAGTCCCGAACCCACAGGGCGAGGAAACTATGGCTACACCTTC
TRBV6-6	NA	NA	TRBJ1-5	CASSYPGGNQPQHF	TGTGCCAGCAGTTATCCGGGGGGCAATCAGCCCCAGCATTTT
TRBV12-5	NA	NA	TRBJ1-1	CASGPGVGGTEAFF	TGTGCTAGTGGTCCCGGGGTGGGTGGGACTGAAGCTTTCTTT
TRBV9	few	TRBD2	TRBJ2-5	CASSAGLARQETQYF	TGTGCCAGCAGCGCCGGACTAGCAAGGCAAGAGACCCAGTACTTC
TRBV7-2	NA	NA	TRBJ2-2	CASSLVGNTGELFF	TGTGCCAGCAGCTTGGTCGGGAACACCGGGGAGCTGTTTTTT
TRBV6-6	NA	NA	TRBJ1-1	CASSYSGLEAFF	TGTGCCAGCAGTTACTCGGGCCTTGAAGCTTTCTTT
TRBV5-1	NA	TRBD1	TRBJ1-4	CASSLGGGGGTNEKLFF	TGCGCCAGCAGCTTGGGAGGGGGCGGAGGAACTAATGAAAAACTGTTTTTT